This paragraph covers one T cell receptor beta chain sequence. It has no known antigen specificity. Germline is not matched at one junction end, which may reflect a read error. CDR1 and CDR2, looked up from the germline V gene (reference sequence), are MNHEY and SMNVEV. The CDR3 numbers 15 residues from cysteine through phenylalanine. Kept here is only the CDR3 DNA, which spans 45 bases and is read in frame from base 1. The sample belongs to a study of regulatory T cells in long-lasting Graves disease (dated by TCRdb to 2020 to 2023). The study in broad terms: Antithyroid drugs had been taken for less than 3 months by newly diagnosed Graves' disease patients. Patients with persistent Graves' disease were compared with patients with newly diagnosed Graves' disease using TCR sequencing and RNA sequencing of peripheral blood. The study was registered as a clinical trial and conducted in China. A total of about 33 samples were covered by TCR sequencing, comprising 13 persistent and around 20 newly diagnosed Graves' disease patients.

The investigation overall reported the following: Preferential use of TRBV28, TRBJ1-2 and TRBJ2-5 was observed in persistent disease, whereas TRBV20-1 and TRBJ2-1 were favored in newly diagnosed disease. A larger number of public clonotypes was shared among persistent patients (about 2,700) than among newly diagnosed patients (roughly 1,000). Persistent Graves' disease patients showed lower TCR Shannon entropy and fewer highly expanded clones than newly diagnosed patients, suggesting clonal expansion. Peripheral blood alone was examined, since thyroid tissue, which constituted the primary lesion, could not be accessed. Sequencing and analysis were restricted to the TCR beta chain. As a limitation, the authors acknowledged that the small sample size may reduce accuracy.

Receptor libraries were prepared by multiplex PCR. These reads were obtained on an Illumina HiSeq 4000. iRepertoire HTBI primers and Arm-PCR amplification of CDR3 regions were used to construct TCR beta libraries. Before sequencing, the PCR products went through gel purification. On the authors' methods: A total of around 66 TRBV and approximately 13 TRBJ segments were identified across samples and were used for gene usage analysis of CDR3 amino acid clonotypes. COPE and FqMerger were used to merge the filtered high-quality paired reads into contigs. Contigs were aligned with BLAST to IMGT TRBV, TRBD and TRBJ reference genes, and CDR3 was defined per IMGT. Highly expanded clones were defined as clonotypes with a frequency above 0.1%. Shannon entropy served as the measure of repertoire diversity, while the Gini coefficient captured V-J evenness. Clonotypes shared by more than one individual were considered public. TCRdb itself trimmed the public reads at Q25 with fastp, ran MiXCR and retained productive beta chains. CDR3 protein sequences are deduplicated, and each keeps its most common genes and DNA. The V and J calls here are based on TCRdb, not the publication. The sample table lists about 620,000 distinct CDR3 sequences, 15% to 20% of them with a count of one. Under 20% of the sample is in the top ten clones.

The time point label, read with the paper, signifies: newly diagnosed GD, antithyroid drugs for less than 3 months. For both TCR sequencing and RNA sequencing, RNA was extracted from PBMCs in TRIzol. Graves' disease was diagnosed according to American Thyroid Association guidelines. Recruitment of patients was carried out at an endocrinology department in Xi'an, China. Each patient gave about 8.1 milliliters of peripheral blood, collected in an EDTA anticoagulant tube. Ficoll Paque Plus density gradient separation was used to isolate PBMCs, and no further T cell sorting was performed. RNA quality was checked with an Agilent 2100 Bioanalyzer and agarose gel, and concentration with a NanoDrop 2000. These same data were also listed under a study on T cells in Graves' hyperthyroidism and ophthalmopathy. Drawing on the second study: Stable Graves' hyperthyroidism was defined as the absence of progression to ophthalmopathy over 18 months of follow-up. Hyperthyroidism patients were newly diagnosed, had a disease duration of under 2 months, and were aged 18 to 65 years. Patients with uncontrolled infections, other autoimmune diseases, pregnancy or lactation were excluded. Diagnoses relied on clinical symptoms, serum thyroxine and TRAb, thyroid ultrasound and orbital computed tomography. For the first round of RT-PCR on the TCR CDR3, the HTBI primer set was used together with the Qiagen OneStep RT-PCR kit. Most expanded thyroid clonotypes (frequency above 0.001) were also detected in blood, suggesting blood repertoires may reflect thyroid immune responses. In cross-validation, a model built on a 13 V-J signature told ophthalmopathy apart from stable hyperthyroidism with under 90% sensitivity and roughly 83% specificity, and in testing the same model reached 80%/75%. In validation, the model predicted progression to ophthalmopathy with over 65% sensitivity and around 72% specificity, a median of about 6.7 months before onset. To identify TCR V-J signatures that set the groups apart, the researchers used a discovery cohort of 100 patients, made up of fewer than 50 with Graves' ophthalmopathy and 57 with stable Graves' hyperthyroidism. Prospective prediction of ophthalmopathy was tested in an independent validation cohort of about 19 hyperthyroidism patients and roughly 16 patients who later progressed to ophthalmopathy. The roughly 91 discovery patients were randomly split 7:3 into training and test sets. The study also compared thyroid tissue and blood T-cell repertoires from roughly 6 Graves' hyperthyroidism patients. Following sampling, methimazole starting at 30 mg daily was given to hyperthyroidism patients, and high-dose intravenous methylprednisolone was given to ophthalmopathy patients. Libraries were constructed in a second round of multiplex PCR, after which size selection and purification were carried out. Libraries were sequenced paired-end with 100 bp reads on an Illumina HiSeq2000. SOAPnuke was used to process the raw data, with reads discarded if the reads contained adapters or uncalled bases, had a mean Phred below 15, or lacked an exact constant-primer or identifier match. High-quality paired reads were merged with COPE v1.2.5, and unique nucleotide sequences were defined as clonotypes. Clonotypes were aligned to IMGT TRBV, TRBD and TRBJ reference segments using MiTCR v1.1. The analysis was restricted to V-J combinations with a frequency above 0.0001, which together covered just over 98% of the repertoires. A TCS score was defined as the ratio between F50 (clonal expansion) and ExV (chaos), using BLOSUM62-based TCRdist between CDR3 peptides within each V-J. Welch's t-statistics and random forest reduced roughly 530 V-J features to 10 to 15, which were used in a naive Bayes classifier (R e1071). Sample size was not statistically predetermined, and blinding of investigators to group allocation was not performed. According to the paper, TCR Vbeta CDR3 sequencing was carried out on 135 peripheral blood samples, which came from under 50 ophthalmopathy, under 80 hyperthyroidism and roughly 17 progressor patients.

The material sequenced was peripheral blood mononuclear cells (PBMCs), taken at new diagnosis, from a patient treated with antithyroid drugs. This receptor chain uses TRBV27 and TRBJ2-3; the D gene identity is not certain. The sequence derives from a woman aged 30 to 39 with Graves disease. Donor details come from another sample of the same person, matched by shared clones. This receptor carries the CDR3 CTSSLMGTYPDTQYF. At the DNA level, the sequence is TGTACCAGCAGTTTAATGGGTACCTACCCAGATACGCAGTATTTT.